These T cell receptor beta chains were read from a single sample in a study. TCRdb itself ran the 5' RACE reads through MiXCR, one entry per CDR3 protein. The sample yields 62,000 or so distinct CDR3 sequences, under 25% seen once. The sample was memory CD4+ T cells sorted from a lymph node. These TCRs come from a female donor with breast cancer. Both conserved end residues are part of each CDR3. A D gene is named only where the DNA matches it firmly. Clone size is stated in some rows and not others, as once, few, many or a class when expanded.

D gene	clone size	J gene	V gene	CDR3 DNA	CDR3 protein
NA	NA	TRBJ1-5	TRBV12-3/TRBV12-4	TGTGCCAGCAGATCAATGGGTGAGAATCAGCCCCAGCATTTT	CASRSMGENQPQHF
NA	NA	TRBJ2-6	TRBV6-5	TGTGCCAGCAGTTACTCAGGGGGAAGGGCCAACGTCCTGACTTTC	CASSYSGGRANVLTF
NA	few	TRBJ1-1	TRBV11-2	TGTGCCAGCAACCCTATAAGAGACGCAACTGAAGCTTTCTTT	CASNPIRDATEAFF
NA	NA	TRBJ2-7	TRBV6-2/TRBV6-3	TGTGCCAGCAGTTGCTCGAAACTAGTGAACTACGAGCAGTACTTC	CASSCSKLVNYEQYF
TRBD2	many	TRBJ2-1	TRBV7-8	TGTGCCAGCGGCCAGCGGGAGGGAACCTACAATGAGCAGTTCTTC	CASGQREGTYNEQFF
TRBD2	few	TRBJ2-7	TRBV29-1	TGCAGCGTCCGAGGGACTAGCGGGTTTTACGGCGACGAGCAGTACTTC	CSVRGTSGFYGDEQYF
TRBD1	NA	TRBJ1-1	TRBV11-2	TGTGCCAGCAGCAGGGACAGGAAGTTGGGGACTGAAGCTTTCTTT	CASSRDRKLGTEAFF
NA	many	TRBJ2-4	TRBV5-5	TGTGCCAGCAGCTTGCCGGCCAAAAACATTCAGTACTTC	CASSLPAKNIQYF
NA	NA	TRBJ1-5	TRBV20-1	TGCAGTGCTAAGAGGCCAGGGGATTCAAATCAGCCCCAGCATTTT	CSAKRPGDSNQPQHF
TRBD1	NA	TRBJ1-5	TRBV7-9	TGTGCCAGCAGCGCCCGGAACAGGGGTCAGAGTGGGCCCCAGCATTTT	CASSARNRGQSGPQHF
NA	many	TRBJ2-2	TRBV24-1	TGTGCCACCTGGTCGGGGGCCGGGGAGCTGTTTTTT	CATWSGAGELFF